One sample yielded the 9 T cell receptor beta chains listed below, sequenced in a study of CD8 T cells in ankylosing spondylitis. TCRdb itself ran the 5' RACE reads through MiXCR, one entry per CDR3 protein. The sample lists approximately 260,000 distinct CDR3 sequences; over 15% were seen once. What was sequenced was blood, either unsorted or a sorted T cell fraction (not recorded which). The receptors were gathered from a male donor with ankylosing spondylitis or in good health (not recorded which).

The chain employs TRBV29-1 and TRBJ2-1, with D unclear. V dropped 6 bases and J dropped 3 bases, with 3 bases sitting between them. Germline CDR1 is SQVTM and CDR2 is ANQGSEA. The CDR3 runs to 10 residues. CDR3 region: CSVNYNEQFF. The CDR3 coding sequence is TGCAGCGTGAACTACAATGAGCAGTTCTTC.

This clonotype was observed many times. The chain's CDR3 is CASSFRTSAYNEQFF. DNA of the CDR3: TGTGCCAGCAGTTTTAGGACTAGCGCCTACAATGAGCAGTTCTTC. The rearrangement joins TRBV12-3 or TRBV12-4 to TRBJ2-1; TRBD2 agrees at 9 bases. V lost 3 bases, J lost 2 bases, and 2 bases stayed unmatched. This CDR3 region has 15 residues.

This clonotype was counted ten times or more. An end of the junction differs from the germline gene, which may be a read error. CDR3 protein: CASRQERSGTWYEQYF. The CDR3 DNA reads as TGCGCCAGCAGGCAAGAGAGGAGCGGGACTTGGTACGAGCAGTACTTC. The chain is built from TRBV4-3 and TRBJ2-7; 7 bases agree with TRBD2. CDR1 is LGHNA and CDR2 is YSLEER in the germline V gene. The CDR3 covers 16 residues.

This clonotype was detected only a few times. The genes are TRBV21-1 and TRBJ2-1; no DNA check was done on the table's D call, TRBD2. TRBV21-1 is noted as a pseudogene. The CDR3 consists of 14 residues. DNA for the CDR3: TGTGCCAGCAGATCCGGGCCCCTCTACAATGAGCAGTTCTTC. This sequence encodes CASRSGPLYNEQFF.

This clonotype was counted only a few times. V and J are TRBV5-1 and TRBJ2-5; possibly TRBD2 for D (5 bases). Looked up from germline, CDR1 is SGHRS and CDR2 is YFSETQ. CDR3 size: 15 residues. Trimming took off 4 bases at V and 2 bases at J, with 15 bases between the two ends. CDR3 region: CASSVRWEFQETQYF. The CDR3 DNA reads TGCGCCAGCAGCGTAAGGTGGGAGTTTCAAGAGACCCAGTACTTC.

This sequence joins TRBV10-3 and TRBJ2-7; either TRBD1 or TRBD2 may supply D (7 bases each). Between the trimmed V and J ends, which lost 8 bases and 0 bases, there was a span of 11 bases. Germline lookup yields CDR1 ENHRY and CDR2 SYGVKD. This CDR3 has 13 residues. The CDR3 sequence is CAIQRDSSYEQYF. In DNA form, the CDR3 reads TGTGCCATCCAGCGGGACAGCTCCTACGAGCAGTACTTC.

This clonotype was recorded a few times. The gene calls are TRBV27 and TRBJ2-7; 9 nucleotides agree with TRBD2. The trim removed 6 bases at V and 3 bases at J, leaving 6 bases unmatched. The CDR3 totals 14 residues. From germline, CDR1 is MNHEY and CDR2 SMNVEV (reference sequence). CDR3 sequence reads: CASSHIAGDYEQYF. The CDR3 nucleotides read TGTGCCAGCAGCCATATAGCGGGAGACTACGAGCAGTACTTC.

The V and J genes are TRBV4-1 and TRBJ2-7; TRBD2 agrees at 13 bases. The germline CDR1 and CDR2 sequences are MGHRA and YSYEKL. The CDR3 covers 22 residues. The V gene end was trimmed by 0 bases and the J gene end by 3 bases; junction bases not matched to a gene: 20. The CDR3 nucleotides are TGCGCCAGCAGCCAAGATAGGGAGTTCGGACTAGCGGGAGCACCTAAAAACTACGAGCAGTACTTC. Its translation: CASSQDREFGLAGAPKNYEQYF.

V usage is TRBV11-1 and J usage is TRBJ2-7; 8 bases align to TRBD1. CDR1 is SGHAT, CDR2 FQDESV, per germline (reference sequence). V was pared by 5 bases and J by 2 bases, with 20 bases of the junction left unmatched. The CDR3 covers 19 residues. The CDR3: CASSPKKAGGTGGTYEQYF. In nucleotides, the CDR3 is TGTGCCAGCAGCCCGAAAAAGGCCGGCGGGACAGGTGGAACCTACGAGCAGTACTTC.